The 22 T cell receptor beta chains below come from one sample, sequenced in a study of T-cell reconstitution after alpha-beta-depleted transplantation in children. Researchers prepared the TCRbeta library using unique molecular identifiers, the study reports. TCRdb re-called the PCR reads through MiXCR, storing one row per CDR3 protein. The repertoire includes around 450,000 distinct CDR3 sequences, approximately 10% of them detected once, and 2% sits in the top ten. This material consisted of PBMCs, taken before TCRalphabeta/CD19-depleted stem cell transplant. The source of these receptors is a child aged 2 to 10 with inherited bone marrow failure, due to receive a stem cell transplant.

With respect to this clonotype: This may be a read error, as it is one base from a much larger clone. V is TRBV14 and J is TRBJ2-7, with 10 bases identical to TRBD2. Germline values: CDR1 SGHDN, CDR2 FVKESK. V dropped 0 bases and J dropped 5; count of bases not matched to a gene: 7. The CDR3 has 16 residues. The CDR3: CASSQDWASGSDEQYF. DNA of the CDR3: TGTGCCAGCAGCCAAGATTGGGCTAGCGGGAGCGACGAGCAGTACTTC.

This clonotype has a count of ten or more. The CDR3 spells CASSLGQRSEYF. CDR3 sequence (DNA): TGTGCCAGCAGCTTAGGACAGAGGTCGGAGTATTTT. The rearrangement links TRBV7-9 to TRBJ2-3; D possibly corresponds to TRBD1 (5 bases). V lost 1 base and J 13 bases, leaving 12 bases between the germline ends. CDR1 and CDR2 (germline): SEHNR, FQNEAQ (reference sequence). The CDR3 consists of 12 residues.

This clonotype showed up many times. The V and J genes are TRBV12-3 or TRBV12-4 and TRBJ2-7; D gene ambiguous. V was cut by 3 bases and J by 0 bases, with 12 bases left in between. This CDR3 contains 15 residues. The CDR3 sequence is CASSFLAVGSYEQYF. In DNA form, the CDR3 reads TGTGCCAGCAGTTTCTTGGCGGTTGGCTCCTACGAGCAGTACTTC.

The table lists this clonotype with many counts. The CDR3 is CASSLASSSYEQYF. CDR3 bases: TGCGCCAGCAGCTTGGCCAGCTCTTCCTACGAGCAGTACTTC. This chain links TRBV5-1 with TRBJ2-7; D remains ambiguous. V lost 0 bases and J lost 1, with 8 bases in between. In germline, CDR1 is SGHRS, CDR2 YFSETQ. The CDR3 has 14 amino acids.

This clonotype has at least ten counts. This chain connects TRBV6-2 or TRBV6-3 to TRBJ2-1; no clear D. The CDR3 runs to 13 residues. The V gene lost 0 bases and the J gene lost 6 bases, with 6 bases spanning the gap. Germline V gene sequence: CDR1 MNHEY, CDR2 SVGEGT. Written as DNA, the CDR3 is TGTGCCAGCAGTTACTCCGATAGCAATGAGCAGTTCTTC. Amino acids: CASSYSDSNEQFF.

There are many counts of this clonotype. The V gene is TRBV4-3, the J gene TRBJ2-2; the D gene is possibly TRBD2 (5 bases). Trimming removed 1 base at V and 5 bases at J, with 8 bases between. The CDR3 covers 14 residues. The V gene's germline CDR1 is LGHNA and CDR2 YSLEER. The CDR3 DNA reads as TGCGCCAGCAGCCAAGGCCGACTAACCGGGGAGCTGTTTTTT. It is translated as CASSQGRLTGELFF.

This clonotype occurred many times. The DNA of the CDR3 is TGTGCCACCCAAAAACTCGGCCATTCCTACACAGATACGCAGTATTTT. This sequence encodes CATQKLGHSYTDTQYF. This chain connects TRBV6-1 to TRBJ2-3, with D uncertain. This CDR3 region has 16 residues. Germline CDR1 MNHNS, CDR2 SASEGT. Trimming took 10 bases from V and 2 from J, leaving 22 bases between them.

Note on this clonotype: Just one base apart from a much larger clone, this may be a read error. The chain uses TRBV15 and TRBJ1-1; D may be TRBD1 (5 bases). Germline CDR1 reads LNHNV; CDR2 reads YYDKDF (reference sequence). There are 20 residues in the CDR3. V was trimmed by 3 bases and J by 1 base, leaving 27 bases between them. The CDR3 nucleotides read TGTGCCACCAGCAGTCTGCTCGGAGGAGACAGCGGGAGCACGAACACTGAAGCTTTCTTT. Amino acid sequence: CATSSLLGGDSGSTNTEAFF.

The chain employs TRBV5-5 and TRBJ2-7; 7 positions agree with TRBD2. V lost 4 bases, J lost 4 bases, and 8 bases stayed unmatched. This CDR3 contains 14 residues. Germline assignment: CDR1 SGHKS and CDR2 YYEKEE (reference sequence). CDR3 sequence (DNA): TGTGCCAGCAGCCCTGGACTAGTCCAATACGAGCAGTACTTC. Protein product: CASSPGLVQYEQYF.

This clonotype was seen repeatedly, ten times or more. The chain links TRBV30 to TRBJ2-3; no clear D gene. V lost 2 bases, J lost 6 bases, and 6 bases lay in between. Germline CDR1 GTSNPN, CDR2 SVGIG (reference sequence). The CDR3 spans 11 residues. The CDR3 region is CAWSTGDTQYF. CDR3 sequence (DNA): TGTGCCTGGAGTACCGGGGATACGCAGTATTTT.

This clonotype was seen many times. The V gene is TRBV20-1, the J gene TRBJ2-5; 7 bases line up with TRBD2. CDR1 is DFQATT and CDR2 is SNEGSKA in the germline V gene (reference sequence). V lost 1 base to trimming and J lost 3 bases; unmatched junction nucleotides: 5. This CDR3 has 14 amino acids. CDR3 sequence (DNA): TGCAGTGCTAGAGGTTCGGGAGGCGAAGAGACCCAGTACTTC. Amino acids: CSARGSGGEETQYF.

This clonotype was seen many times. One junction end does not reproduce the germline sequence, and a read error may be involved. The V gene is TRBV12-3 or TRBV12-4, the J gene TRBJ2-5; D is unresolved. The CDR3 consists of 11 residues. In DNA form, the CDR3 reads TGCGCCAGCAGCGAACTAGAGACCCAGTACTTC. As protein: CASSELETQYF.

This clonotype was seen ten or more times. The CDR3 sequence: CASSATGLGTNEKLFF. The CDR3 bases are TGTGCCAGTAGTGCCACAGGGCTCGGGACTAATGAAAAACTGTTTTTT. The chain employs TRBV19 and TRBJ1-4; D possibly corresponds to TRBD1 (6 bases). Germline V gives CDR1 LNHDA, CDR2 SQIVND (reference sequence). CDR3 length: 16 residues. V gave up 5 bases and J gave up 2 bases, with 15 bases separating them.

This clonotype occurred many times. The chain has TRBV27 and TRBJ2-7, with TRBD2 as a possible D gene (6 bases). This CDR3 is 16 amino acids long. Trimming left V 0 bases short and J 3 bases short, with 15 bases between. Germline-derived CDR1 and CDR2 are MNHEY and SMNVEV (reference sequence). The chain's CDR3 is CASSLSSGLIYYEQYF. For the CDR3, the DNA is TGTGCCAGCAGTTTATCAAGCGGGCTGATTTACTACGAGCAGTACTTC.

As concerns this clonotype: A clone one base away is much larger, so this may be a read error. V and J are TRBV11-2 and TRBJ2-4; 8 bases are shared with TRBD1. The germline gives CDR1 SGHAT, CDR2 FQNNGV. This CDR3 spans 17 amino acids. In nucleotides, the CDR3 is TGTACCAGCAGCCAGACAGGGGTAATAGTGGCCAAAAACATTCAGTACTTC. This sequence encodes CTSSQTGVIVAKNIQYF. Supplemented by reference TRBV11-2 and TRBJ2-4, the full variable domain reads EAGVAQSPRYKIIEKRQSVAFWCNPISGHATLYWYQQILGQGPKLLIQFQNNGVVDDSQLPKDRFSAERLKGVDSTLKIQPAKLEDSAVYLCTSSQTGVIVAKNIQYFGAGTRLSVL.

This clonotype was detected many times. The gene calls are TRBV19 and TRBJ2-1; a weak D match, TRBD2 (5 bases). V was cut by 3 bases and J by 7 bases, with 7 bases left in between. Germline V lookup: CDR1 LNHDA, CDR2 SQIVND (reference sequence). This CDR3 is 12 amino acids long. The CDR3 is CASSIGVNEQFF. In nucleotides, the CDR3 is TGTGCCAGTAGTATCGGGGTAAATGAGCAGTTCTTC.

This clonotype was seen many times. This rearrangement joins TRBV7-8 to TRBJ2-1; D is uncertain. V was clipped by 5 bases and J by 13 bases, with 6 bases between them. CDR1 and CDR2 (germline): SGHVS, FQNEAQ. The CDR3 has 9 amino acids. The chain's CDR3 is CASSPLQFF. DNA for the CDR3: TGTGCCAGCAGCCCACTCCAGTTCTTC.

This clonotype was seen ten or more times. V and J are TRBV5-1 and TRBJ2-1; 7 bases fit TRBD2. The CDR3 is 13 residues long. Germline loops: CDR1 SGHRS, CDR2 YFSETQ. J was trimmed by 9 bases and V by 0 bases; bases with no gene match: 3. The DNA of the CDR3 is TGCGCCAGCAGCTTGGCCGGGGAGGGTGAGCAGTTCTTC. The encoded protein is CASSLAGEGEQFF.

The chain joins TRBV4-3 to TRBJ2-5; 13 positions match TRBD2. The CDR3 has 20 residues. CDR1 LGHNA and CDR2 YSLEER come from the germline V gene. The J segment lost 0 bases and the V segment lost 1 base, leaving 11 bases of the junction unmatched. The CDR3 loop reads CASSQGPRLAGGPYQETQYF. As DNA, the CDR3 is TGCGCCAGCAGCCAAGGCCCGCGACTAGCGGGAGGCCCGTACCAAGAGACCCAGTACTTC.

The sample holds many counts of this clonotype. In nucleotides, the CDR3 is TGCGCCAGCAGCCAAGTACAGGGCACTGAAGCTTTCTTT. Translation: CASSQVQGTEAFF. The V and J genes are TRBV4-3 and TRBJ1-1; a weak D match, TRBD1 (6 bases). Between the trimmed V and J ends, which lost 1 base and 4 bases, there was a span of 7 bases. Germline V gene sequence: CDR1 LGHNA, CDR2 YSLEER. The CDR3 length is 13 residues.

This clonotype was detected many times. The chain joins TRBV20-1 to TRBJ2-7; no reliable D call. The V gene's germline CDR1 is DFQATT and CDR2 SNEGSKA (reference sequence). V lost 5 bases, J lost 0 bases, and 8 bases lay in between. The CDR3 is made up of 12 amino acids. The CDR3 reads CSAGRSSYEQYF. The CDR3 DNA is TGCAGTGCTGGCCGGAGCTCCTACGAGCAGTACTTC.

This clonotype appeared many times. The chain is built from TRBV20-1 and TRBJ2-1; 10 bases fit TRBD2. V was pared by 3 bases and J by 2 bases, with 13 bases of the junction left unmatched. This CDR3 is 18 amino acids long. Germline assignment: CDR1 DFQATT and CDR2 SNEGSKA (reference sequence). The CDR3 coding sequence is TGCAGTGCTAGGCGCGTACGCCCGGGACTAGCGCCCTACAATGAGCAGTTCTTC. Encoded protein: CSARRVRPGLAPYNEQFF.